This TCR beta chain was observed in a study of cytomegalovirus exposure and HLA in healthy donors. General study points: Most TCR sequences were seen very rarely across donors, but some public TCRs occurred in many. Altogether, about 160 TCR beta chains were recorded as cytomegalovirus-associated.

As concerns this clone: The antigen remains unidentified.

Trimming took 4 bases from V and 4 from J; bases not matched to a gene: 9. The CDR3 length is 15 residues. Germline V gene lookup returns CDR1 LNHDA and CDR2 SQIVND (reference sequence). The table came from immunoSEQ multiplex PCR; TCRdb's copy has only in-frame clones and leaves some out. The table has about 150,000 clones, 80% to 90% seen once. The sample comprised PBMCs. This sequence joins TRBV19 and TRBJ2-5; 7 bases match TRBD1. This sequence was found in a man in his late teens or twenties in good health and CMV-seropositive. CDR3 loop: CASSKLQRDRETQYF. CDR3 DNA sequence: TGTGCCAGTAGTAAACTGCAAAGGGACAGAGAGACCCAGTACTTC.